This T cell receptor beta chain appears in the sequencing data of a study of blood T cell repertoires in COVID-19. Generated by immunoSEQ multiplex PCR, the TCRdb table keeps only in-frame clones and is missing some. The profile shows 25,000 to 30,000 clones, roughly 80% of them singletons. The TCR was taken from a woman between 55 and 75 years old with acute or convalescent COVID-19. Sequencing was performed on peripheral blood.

In DNA, the CDR3 is TGTGCCAGCAGTTTAACCCCTCTCCGGGCAACTAATGAAAAACTGTTTTTT. Translated: CASSLTPLRATNEKLFF. This chain uses TRBV28 with TRBJ1-4; D is undetermined. The CDR3 runs to 17 residues. CDR1 and CDR2 (germline): MDHEN, SYDVKM. The germline V and J ends were trimmed by 2 bases and 0 bases, with 13 bases remaining between them.